In its sample, the clone carrying this T cell receptor (beta chain) was seen many times. The antigen is undetermined. The data derive from a study of T cells in Graves' hyperthyroidism and ophthalmopathy. Study as a whole: Blood was drawn when the patient was first diagnosed and still untreated.

Study conclusions and caveats: Among clonotypes expanded in thyroid above 0.001, most were also found in blood.

The source material, RNA transcripts, was used to amplify TCR beta CDR3 regions. A set of HTBI primers served as the primers for a first-round RT-PCR of the TCR CDR3. TCRdb reprocessed the multiplex PCR reads via MiXCR and lists one record per CDR3 protein. The sample yields 370,000 or so distinct CDR3 sequences, 15% to 18% seen once. The CDR3 sequence is 15 residues long. The V gene end was trimmed by 4 bases and the J gene end by 4 bases; junction bases not matched to a gene: 6. The germline V gene encodes CDR1 KGHDR and CDR2 SFDVKD. The receptor's source is a woman between 18 and 29 years old with Graves' hyperthyroidism that later progressed to Graves' ophthalmopathy. The specimen was blood. This sequence joins TRBV24-1 and TRBJ2-7; the match to TRBD1 covers 10 bases. The CDR3 protein is CATSDPRQGAYEQYF. In DNA, the CDR3 is TGTGCCACCAGTGACCCACGACAGGGGGCTTACGAGCAGTACTTC.